This T cell receptor (beta chain) was documented in a study of blood T cell repertoires in COVID-19. Overall study context: COVID-19 samples, acute and convalescent, were from the United States, Italy and Spain. Nucleic acid was either cDNA or gDNA, and it came from T cells, B-cell-depleted T cells, or PBMCs.

In the study's own analysis: Quantification of nucleated cells was approximated via reference gene primer amplification. Measured with immunoSEQ multiplex PCR; TCRdb has only the in-frame clones, and not every one. V and J calls and clone size follow that table, whereas D and trimming were derived from the DNA. The sample carries about 120,000 clones, 85% to 90% recorded once. V dropped 2 bases and J dropped 2 bases, with 7 bases sitting between them. The CDR3 covers 14 residues. The germline gives CDR1 SGHRS, CDR2 YFSETQ. The chain links TRBV5-1 to TRBJ2-2; possible D gene TRBD2, 5 bases. Sequencing was done on a sample of peripheral blood. The sequence was obtained from a man in his 70s with active or convalescent COVID-19. CDR3 bases: TGCGCCAGCAGCTTAGAGGGCAACACCGGGGAGCTGTTTTTT. Its protein product is CASSLEGNTGELFF.